The TCR beta chain under discussion was sequenced for a study of blood T cell repertoires in COVID-19. TCRdb's table, derived via immunoSEQ multiplex PCR, lists solely in-frame clones and lacks some. Among just under 350,000 clones listed, 65% to 85% were seen once. CDR3 length: 13 residues. With 4 bases clipped from V and 8 bases from J, the junction kept 3 bases outside the gene matches. CDR1 and CDR2 from the germline V gene are MNHEY and SVGEGT. What was sequenced was peripheral blood. The chain is built from TRBV6-2 or TRBV6-3 and TRBJ2-1; TRBD2 matches at 9 bases. The sequence was obtained from a man under 40 with active or convalescent COVID-19. CDR3 loop: CASSLGLADEQFF. CDR3 DNA sequence: TGTGCCAGCAGTTTGGGACTAGCCGATGAGCAGTTCTTC.